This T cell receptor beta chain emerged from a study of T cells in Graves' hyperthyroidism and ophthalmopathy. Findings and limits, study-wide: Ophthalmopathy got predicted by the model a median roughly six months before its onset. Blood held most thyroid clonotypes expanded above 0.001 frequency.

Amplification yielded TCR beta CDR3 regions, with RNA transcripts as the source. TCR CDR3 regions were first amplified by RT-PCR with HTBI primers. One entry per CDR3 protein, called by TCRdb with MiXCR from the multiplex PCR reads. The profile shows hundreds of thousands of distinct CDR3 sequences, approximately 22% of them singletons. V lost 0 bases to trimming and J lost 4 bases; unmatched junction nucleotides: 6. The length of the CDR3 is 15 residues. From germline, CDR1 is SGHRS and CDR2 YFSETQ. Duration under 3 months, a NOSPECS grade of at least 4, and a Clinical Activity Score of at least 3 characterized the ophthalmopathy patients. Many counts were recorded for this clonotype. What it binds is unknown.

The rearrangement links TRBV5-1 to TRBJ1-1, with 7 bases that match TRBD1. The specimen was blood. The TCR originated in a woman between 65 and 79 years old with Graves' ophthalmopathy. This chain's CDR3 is CASSLGRGLGTEAFF. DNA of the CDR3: TGCGCCAGCAGCTTGGGTAGGGGGCTGGGCACTGAAGCTTTCTTT.